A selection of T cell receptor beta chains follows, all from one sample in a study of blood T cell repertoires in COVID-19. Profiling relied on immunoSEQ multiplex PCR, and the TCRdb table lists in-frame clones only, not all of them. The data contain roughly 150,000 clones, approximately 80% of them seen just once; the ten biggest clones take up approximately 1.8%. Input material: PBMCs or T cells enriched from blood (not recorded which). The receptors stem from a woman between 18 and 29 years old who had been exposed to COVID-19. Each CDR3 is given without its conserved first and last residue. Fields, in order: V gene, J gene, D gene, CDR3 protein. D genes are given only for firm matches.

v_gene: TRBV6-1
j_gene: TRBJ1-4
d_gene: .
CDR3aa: ASSELGVGQARSKLF

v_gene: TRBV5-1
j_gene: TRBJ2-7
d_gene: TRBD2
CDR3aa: ASSLVAAGAGEQY

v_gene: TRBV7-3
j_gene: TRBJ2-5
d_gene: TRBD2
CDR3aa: AREGTSGRRQETQY

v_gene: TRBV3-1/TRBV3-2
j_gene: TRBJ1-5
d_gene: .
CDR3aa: ASSQDPTGYVHQPQH

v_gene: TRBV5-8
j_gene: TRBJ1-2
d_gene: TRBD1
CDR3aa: ASRPRRDSI

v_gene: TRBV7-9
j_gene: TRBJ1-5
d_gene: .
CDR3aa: ASSLAGGSGPQH

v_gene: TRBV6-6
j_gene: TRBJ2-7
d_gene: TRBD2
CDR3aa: ASSRLAGGPASYEQY

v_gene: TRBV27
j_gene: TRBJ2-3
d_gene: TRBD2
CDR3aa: ASSITGTSGRAGTDTQY

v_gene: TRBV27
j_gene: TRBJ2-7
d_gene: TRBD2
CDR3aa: ASRATSGSGYEQY

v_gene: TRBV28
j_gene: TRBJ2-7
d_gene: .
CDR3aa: ASSFTRTYEQY

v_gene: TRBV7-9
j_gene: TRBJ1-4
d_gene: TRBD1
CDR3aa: ASSLGQGGATNEKLF

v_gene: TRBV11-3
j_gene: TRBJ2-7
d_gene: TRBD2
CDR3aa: ASSRTSGRVYEQY

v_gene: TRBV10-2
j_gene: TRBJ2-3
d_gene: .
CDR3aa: ASSRVITDTQY

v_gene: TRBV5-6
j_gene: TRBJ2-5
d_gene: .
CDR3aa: ASSNYGVSEETQY

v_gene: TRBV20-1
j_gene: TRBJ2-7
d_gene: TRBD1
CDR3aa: SASRGTGTYEQY

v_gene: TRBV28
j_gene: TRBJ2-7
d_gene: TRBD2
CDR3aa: ASSLFSGSLYEQY

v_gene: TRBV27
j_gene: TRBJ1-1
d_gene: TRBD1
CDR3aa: ASSLGTGRSNTEAF

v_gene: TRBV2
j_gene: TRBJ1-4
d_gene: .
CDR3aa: ASTPRANEKLF

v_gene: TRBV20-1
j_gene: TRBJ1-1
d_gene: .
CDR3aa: SASLGTWAF

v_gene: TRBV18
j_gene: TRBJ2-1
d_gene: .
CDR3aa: ASSPRAGASIEQF

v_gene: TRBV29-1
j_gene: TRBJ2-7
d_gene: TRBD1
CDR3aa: SEVPDRGVSYEQY

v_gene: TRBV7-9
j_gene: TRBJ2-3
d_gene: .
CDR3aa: ASSLAEFWTLTDTQY

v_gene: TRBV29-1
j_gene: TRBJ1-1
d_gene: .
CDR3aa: SVEIRGREAF

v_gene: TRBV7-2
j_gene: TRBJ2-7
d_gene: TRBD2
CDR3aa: ASSRTSGRASEQY

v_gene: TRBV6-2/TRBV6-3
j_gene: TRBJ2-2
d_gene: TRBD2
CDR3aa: ASSYRREPPTGELF

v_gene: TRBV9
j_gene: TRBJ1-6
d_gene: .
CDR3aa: ASSGSPARSISPLH

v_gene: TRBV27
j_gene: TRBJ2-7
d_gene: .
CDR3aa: ASSNAIAKTRGYEQY

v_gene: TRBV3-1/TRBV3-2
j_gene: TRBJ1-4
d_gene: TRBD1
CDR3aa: ASSLFGTAGAEKLF

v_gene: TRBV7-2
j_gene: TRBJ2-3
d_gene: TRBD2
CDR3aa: ASSLVFSGSTADTQY

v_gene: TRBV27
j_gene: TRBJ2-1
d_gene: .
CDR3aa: ASRAPATRAYNEQF

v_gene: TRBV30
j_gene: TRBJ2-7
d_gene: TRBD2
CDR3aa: AWGPGLAYEQY

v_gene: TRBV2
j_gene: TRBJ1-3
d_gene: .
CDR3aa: ASSSFSGNTIY

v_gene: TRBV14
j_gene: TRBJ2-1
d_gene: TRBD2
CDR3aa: ASSQPGGGSYNEQF

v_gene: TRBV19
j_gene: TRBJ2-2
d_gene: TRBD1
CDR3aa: ASSSGQAGNTGELF

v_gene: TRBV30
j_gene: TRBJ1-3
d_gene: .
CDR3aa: AWGGSGTSGNTIY

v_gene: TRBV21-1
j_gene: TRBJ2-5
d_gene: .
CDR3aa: ASSEIETGGETQY

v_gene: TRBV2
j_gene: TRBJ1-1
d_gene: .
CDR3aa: ASSEQGTEAF

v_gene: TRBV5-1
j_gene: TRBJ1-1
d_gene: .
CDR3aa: ASSFGGETTEAF

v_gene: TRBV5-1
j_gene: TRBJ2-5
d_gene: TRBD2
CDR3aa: ASSLSGRGETQY

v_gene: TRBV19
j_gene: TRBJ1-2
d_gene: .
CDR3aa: ASSRIGEGDYGYT

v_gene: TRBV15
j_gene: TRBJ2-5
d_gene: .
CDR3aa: ATSSARDSKYQETQY

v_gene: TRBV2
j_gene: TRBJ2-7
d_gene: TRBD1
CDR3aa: ASTRTRTGIYEQY

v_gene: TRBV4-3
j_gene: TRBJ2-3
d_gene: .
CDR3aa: ASSRLTISGGAGDTQY

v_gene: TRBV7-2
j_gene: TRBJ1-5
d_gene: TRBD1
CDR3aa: ASSSSGTAPSQPQH

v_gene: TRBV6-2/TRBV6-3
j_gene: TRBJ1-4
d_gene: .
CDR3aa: ASSHRYEKLF